The clone carrying this TCR beta chain was counted a few times. Its specificity is not known. Presence of unique molecular identifiers characterized the TCR beta cDNA libraries. Some 500,000 cDNA molecules were obtained per 1 to 10 million input T cells. TCRdb re-analysed the PCR reads in MiXCR, keeping a single row per CDR3 protein. The sample carries about 460,000 distinct CDR3 sequences, over 35% recorded once. The source of the sample is a study of post-analysis software for immune sequencing data. Study in general: Included among the disease courses, which were recorded for the cohort, were relapsing-remitting, secondary progressive and progressive-relapsing multiple sclerosis.

In germline, CDR1 is MDHEN, CDR2 SYDVKM. Trimming cost V 4 bases and J 4 bases, with 10 bases left between them. This CDR3 comprises 14 residues. Study-wide results and limits: The authors found that F measure strongly co-clustered same-batch samples. Normalized Chao1 diversity was significantly reduced in patients versus controls. Patients had higher frequencies than controls of a few TRBV segments, including TRBV5-6, TRBV5-1 and TRBV20-1.

The TCR sequence derives from a girl under 18 with multiple sclerosis. The material sequenced was blood. The chain employs TRBV28 and TRBJ1-4; D may be TRBD1 (6 bases). DNA for the CDR3: TGTGCCAGCAGTTCCGGGACACTTAATGAAAAACTGTTTTTT. Amino acid sequence: CASSSGTLNEKLFF.